The rows below give T cell receptor beta chains drawn from one sample of a study of blood T cell repertoires in COVID-19. Sequenced by immunoSEQ multiplex PCR; TCRdb stores in-frame clones only, minus some. The sample includes 45,000 to 65,000 clones, about nine tenths of them seen just once. The specimen was peripheral blood. Every receptor here comes from a human donor with acute or convalescent COVID-19. The donor label of this sample is uncertain. Each CDR3 is given with its conserved first and last residue. Each record gives: J gene, clone size, D gene, V gene, CDR3 DNA, CDR3 protein. A D gene is named only where the DNA matches it firmly. The size entry is marked missing in some rows and otherwise reads once, few, many or a size class.

>TRBJ1-2|-|-|TRBV5-1
TGCGCCAGCAACCCGGGCGGGGGCGACTACACCTTC
CASNPGGGDYTF
>TRBJ2-4|-|-|TRBV7-2
TGTGCCAGCAGCTCCTCCTTTCAAAACATTCAGTACTTC
CASSSSFQNIQYF
>TRBJ2-5|once|TRBD1|TRBV24-1
TGTGCCACCAGTGACCCCGACAGGGAAGAGACCCAGTACTTC
CATSDPDREETQYF
>TRBJ1-2|-|-|TRBV19
TGTGCCAGTAGTCCAAGCGGCAGGGGAGCGTACTATGGCTACACCTTC
CASSPSGRGAYYGYTF
>TRBJ2-1|-|TRBD2|TRBV27
TGTGCCAGCAGAGGACTAGCGGCCTACAATGAGCAGTTCTTC
CASRGLAAYNEQFF
>TRBJ1-2|few|-|TRBV6-1
TGTGCCAGCAGTGACAGCTATGGCTACACCTTC
CASSDSYGYTF
>TRBJ1-2|-|-|TRBV12-2
TGTGCAAGTCGCTTAGGTTCCGTTGGAGGCCGGCCGTACTATGGCTACACCTTC
CASRLGSVGGRPYYGYTF
>TRBJ1-5|-|-|TRBV3-1/TRBV3-2
TGTGCCAGCAGCCAAGCGGGGTGGGGTCAGCCCCAGCATTTT
CASSQAGWGQPQHF
>TRBJ2-1|-|TRBD1|TRBV5-4
TGTGCCAGCAGCTTGCCAGTGGGACAGGGCCCCGATGAGCAGTTCTTC
CASSLPVGQGPDEQFF
>TRBJ1-5|-|TRBD1|TRBV19
TGTGCCAGTAGTCTACAGGGGGCTATGGGTCAGCCCCAGCATTTT
CASSLQGAMGQPQHF
>TRBJ1-5|-|TRBD1|TRBV9
TGTGCCAGCAGCCGGGGACAGGGTGGCAATCAGCCCCAGCATTTT
CASSRGQGGNQPQHF
>TRBJ2-5|-|-|TRBV6-1
TGTGCCAGCAGTGTTACTGCCTACTCGGGGGTGGAGACCCAGTACTTC
CASSVTAYSGVETQYF
>TRBJ2-5|-|-|TRBV5-1
TGCGCCAGCAGCTTGCCGGGATCCATCCAAGAGACCCAGTACTTC
CASSLPGSIQETQYF
>TRBJ1-1|-|TRBD1|TRBV3-1/TRBV3-2
TGTGCCAGCAGCTTCCCGGGACAGGGAAGGCAAGCTTTCTTT
CASSFPGQGRQAFF
>TRBJ2-3|-|-|TRBV2
TGTGCCAGCAGTGATCCCGGGTCAAGCACAGATACGCAGTATTTT
CASSDPGSSTDTQYF
>TRBJ2-3|-|TRBD2|TRBV6-5
TGTGCCAGCAGTTACTCAGGCGGGGGTACAGATACGCAGTATTTT
CASSYSGGGTDTQYF
>TRBJ2-3|-|-|TRBV7-9
TGTGCCAGCAGCTTCGGGGAGGATACGCAGTATTTT
CASSFGEDTQYF
>TRBJ1-1|-|TRBD1|TRBV5-4
TGTGCCAGCAGCAGTATTCAGGGGGACACTGAAGCTTTCTTT
CASSSIQGDTEAFF
>TRBJ2-5|once|-|TRBV21-1
TGTGCCAGCAGCAAAGAAACGATGCGACAGGGTCCCCAAGAGACCCAGTACTTC
CASSKETMRQGPQETQYF
>TRBJ1-5|-|-|TRBV19
TGTGCCAGTAGTCCCCAGTTGGTTCAGCCCCAGCATTTT
CASSPQLVQPQHF
>TRBJ1-1|-|-|TRBV30
TGTGCCTGGACCTACCAGACTAGGAAAGAAGCTTTCTTT
CAWTYQTRKEAFF
>TRBJ2-2|-|-|TRBV5-4
TGTGCCAGCAGCCCACGACGGGGTTGGAACACCGGGGAGCTGTTTTTT
CASSPRRGWNTGELFF
>TRBJ1-1|-|-|TRBV10-2
TGCGCCAGCACAGGTGGGAACACTGAAGCTTTCTTT
CASTGGNTEAFF
>TRBJ2-2|-|-|TRBV2
TGTGCCAGCAGCAGGGAAGTCGGGGAGCTGTTTTTT
CASSREVGELFF
>TRBJ1-3|-|TRBD1|TRBV6-5
TGTGCCAGCAGACCAGGGGGCTTCGGAAACACCATATATTTT
CASRPGGFGNTIYF